Presented here are 9 T cell receptor beta chains from one specimen sequenced in a study of read filtering for tumor transcriptome and immune sequencing. The library was built from 400 ng RNA with molecular barcoded adaptors for alpha/delta and beta/gamma chains. MiXCR was run by TCRdb on the reads, yielding one entry per CDR3 protein. Among roughly 130,000 distinct CDR3 sequences listed, 10% to 15% were seen once. The sequenced sample was a population of CD138-negative cells sorted from bone marrow. These receptors originate from a donor over 35 with multiple myeloma.

This clonotype was observed many times. The chain uses TRBV12-3 or TRBV12-4 and TRBJ2-1; 7 nucleotides line up with TRBD2. The CDR3 is 13 residues long. V lost 6 bases and J lost 7; bases outside the gene matches: 6. DNA of the CDR3: TGTGCCAGCAGAAGCGGGGCGTGGAATGAGCAGTTCTTC. Protein product: CASRSGAWNEQFF.

The table lists this clonotype with many counts. The rearrangement joins TRBV28 to TRBJ2-3; TRBD2 agrees at 10 bases. V trimming: 3 bases; J trimming: 6 bases; junction bases outside the gene matches: 6. This CDR3 has 15 residues. Looked up from germline, CDR1 is MDHEN and CDR2 is SYDVKM. The CDR3 region has the DNA TGTGCCAGCAGTTTTCAACTAGCGGGACGGGATACGCAGTATTTT. This codes for CASSFQLAGRDTQYF.

The rearrangement joins TRBV2 to TRBJ2-5; 7 positions agree with TRBD1. Germline loops: CDR1 SNHLY, CDR2 FYNNEI. This CDR3 is built from 13 residues. Germline trimming cut 6 bases from V and 1 base from J; bases unmatched to any gene: 2. The CDR3 DNA reads as TGTGCCAGCAGAGACAGGGTCCAAGAGACCCAGTACTTC. Translated: CASRDRVQETQYF.

On this clonotype itself: This may come from a read error, since a much larger clone is one base off. The chain carries TRBV6-1 and TRBJ1-1, with unresolved D. This CDR3 region has 13 residues. Germline V gives CDR1 MNHNS, CDR2 SASEGT. Trimming cost V 8 bases and J 2 bases, with 12 bases left between them. Written as DNA, the CDR3 is TGTGCCAGCGGTCAGGACGGAAACACTGAAGCTTTCTTT. This codes for CASGQDGNTEAFF.

Many counts were recorded for this clonotype. This rearrangement joins TRBV20-1 to TRBJ2-3, with 10 bases that match TRBD2. Looked up from germline, CDR1 is DFQATT and CDR2 is SNEGSKA (reference sequence). The CDR3 totals 17 residues. Germline trimming cut 6 bases from V and 0 bases from J; bases unmatched to any gene: 12. The CDR3 region is CSAPLTWTSGSTDTQYF. CDR3 nucleotide sequence: TGCAGTGCGCCCCTTACGTGGACTAGCGGTAGCACAGATACGCAGTATTTT.

This clonotype was recorded many times. The chain is built from TRBV19 and TRBJ2-5, with D possibly TRBD1 on 5 matching bases. The CDR3 consists of 15 residues. Germline V CDR1 and CDR2: LNHDA, SQIVND (reference sequence). Trimming removed 6 bases from V and 1 base from J, with 15 bases in between. CDR3 loop: CASSPGWAVQETQYF. CDR3 nucleotides: TGTGCCAGTAGCCCAGGGTGGGCAGTCCAAGAGACCCAGTACTTC.

This clonotype was observed at least ten times. This sequence joins TRBV30 and TRBJ1-1; no reliable D call. The V gene's germline CDR1 is GTSNPN and CDR2 SVGIG (reference sequence). This CDR3 region has 14 residues. The V and J ends lost 5 bases and 1 base respectively, with 14 bases between them. The CDR3 is CAWQVPGENTEAFF. The CDR3 region has the DNA TGTGCCTGGCAGGTTCCCGGAGAGAACACTGAAGCTTTCTTT.

This clonotype occurred a few times. The CDR3 region is CASSQAGGGSTETQYF. In nucleotides, the CDR3 is TGCGCCAGCAGCCAAGCTGGGGGGGGATCTACGGAGACCCAGTACTTC. The chain recombines TRBV4-1 with TRBJ2-5, with 7 positions matching TRBD2. Trimming cost V 1 base and J 5 bases; bases outside gene matches: 10. The germline V gene encodes CDR1 MGHRA and CDR2 YSYEKL. The CDR3 is made up of 16 amino acids.

This clonotype was detected ten times or more. V gene TRBV5-1 combines with J gene TRBJ1-4, with D maybe TRBD1 (5 bases). The length of the CDR3 is 15 residues. Trimming cost V 4 bases and J 8 bases, with 18 bases left between them. The germline V gene has CDR1 SGHRS and CDR2 YFSETQ. Here the CDR3 reads CASSPQGNQYEKLFF. The CDR3, as DNA: TGCGCCAGCAGCCCGCAGGGTAATCAGTACGAAAAACTGTTTTTT.